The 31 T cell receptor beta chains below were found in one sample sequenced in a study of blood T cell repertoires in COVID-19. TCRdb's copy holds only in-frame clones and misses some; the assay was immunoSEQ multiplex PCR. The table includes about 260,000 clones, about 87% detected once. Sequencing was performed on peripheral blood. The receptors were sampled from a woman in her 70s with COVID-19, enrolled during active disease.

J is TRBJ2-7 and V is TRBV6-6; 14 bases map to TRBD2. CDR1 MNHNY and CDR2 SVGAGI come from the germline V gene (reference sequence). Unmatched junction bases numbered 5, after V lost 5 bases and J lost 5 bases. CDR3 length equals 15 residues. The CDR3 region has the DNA TGTGCCAGCAGTCTAGGGACTAGCGGGAGAAACGAGCAGTACTTC. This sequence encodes CASSLGTSGRNEQYF.

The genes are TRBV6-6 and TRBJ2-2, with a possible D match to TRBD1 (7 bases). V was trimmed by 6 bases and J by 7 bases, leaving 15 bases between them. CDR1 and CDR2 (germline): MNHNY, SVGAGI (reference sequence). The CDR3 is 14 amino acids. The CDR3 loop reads CASRTRQGGGELFF. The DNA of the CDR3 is TGTGCCAGCAGAACCAGACAGGGAGGCGGGGAGCTGTTTTTT.

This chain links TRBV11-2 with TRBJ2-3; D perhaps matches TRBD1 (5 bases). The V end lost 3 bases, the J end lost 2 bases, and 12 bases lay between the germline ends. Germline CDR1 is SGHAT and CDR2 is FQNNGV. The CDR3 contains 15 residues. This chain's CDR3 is CASSLVGRDTDTQYF. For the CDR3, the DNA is TGTGCCAGCAGCTTGGTCGGCAGGGACACAGATACGCAGTATTTT.

In DNA form, the CDR3 reads TGTGCCAGCAGCGTAAGAGGGTCGGGCACCGGGGAGCTGTTTTTT. Translated: CASSVRGSGTGELFF. The chain uses TRBV9 and TRBJ2-2; D is possibly TRBD2 (5 bases). The CDR3 loop spans 15 amino acids. Germline V gives CDR1 SGDLS, CDR2 YYNGEE. V gave up 1 base and J gave up 4 bases, with 11 bases separating them.

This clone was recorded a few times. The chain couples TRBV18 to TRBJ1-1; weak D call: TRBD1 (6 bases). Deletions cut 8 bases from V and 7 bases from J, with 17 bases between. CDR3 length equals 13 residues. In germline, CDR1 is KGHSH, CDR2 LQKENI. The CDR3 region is CASHGTSVSEAFF. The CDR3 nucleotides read TGTGCCAGCCACGGGACATCGGTAAGTGAAGCTTTCTTT.

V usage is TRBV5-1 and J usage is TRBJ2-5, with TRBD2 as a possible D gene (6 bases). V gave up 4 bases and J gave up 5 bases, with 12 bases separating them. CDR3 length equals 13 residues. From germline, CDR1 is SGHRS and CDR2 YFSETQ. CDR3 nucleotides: TGCGCCAGCAGCCTGGGAGGAGGGGAGACCCAGTACTTC. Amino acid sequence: CASSLGGGETQYF.

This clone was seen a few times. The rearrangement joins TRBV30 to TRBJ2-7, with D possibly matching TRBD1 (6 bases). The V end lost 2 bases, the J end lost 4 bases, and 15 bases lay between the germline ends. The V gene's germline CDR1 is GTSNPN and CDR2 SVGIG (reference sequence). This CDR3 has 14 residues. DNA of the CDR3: TGTGCCTGGAGTCCGAAACAGGGCTGGTACGAGCAGTACTTC. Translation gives CAWSPKQGWYEQYF.

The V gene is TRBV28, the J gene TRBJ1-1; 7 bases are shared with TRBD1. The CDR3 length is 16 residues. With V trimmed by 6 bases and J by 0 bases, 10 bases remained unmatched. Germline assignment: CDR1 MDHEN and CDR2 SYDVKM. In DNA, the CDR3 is TGTGCCAGCAGCGACCCACAAGGGACAGTGAACACTGAAGCTTTCTTT. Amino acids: CASSDPQGTVNTEAFF.

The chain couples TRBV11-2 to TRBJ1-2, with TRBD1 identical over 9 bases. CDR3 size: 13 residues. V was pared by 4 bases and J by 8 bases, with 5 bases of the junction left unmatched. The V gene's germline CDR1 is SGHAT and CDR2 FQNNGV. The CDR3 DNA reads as TGTGCCAGCAGCTCACAGGGGGCTGGGGGCTACACCTTC. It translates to CASSSQGAGGYTF. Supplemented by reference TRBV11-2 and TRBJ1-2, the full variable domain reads EAGVAQSPRYKIIEKRQSVAFWCNPISGHATLYWYQQILGQGPKLLIQFQNNGVVDDSQLPKDRFSAERLKGVDSTLKIQPAKLEDSAVYLCASSSQGAGGYTFGSGTRLTVV.

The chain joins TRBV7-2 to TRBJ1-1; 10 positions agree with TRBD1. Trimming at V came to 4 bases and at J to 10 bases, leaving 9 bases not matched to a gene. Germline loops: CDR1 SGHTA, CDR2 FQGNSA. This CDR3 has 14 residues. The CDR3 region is CASSYQTGGSGAFF. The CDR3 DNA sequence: TGTGCCAGCAGCTACCAGACAGGGGGCTCAGGAGCTTTCTTT. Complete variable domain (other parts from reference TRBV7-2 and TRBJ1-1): GAGVSQSPSNKVTEKGKDVELRCDPISGHTALYWYRQSLGQGLEFLIYFQGNSAPDKSGLPSDRFSAERTGGSVSTLTIQRTQQEDSAVYLCASSYQTGGSGAFFGQGTRLTVV.

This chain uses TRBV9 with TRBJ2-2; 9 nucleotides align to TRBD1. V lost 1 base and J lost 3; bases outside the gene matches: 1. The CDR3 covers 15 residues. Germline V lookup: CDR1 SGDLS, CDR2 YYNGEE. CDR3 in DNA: TGTGCCAGCAGCGTATGGACAGGGGACACCGGGGAGCTGTTTTTT. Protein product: CASSVWTGDTGELFF. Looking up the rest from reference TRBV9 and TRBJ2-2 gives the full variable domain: DSGVTQTPKHLITATGQRVTLRCSPRSGDLSVYWYQQSLDQGLQFLIQYYNGEERAKGNILERFSAQQFPDLHSELNLSSLELGDSALYFCASSVWTGDTGELFFGEGSRLTVL.

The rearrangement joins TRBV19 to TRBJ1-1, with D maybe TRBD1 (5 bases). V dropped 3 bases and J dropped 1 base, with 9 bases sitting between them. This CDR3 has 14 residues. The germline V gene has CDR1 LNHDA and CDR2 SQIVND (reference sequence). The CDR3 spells CASSINGANTEAFF. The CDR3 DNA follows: TGTGCCAGTAGTATTAATGGGGCGAACACTGAAGCTTTCTTT.

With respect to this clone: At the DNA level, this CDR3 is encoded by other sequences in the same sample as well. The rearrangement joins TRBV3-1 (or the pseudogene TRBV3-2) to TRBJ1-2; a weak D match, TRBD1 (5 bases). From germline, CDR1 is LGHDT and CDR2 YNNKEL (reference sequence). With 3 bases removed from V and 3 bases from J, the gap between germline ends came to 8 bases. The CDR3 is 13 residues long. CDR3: CASSQGGYYGYTF. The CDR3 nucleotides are TGTGCCAGCAGCCAGGGGGGATACTATGGCTACACCTTC.

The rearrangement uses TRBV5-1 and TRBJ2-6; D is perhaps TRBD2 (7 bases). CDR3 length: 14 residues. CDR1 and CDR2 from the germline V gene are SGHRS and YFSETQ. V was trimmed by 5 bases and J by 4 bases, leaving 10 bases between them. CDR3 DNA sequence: TGCGCCAGCAGGGGGGGGCCCGGGGCCAACGTCCTGACTTTC. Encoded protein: CASRGGPGANVLTF.

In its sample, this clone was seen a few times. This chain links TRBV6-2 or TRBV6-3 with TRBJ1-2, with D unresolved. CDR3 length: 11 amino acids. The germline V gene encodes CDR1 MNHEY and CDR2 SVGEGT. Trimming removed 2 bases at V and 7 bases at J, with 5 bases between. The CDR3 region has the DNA TGTGCCAGCAGTTACGCGGTTGGCTACACCTTC. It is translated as CASSYAVGYTF.

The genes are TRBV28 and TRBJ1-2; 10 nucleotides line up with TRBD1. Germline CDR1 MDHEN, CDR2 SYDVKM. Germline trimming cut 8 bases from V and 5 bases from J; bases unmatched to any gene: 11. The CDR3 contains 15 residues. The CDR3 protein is CASAKPGTGEYGYTF. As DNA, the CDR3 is TGTGCCAGCGCTAAACCCGGGACAGGGGAGTATGGCTACACCTTC.

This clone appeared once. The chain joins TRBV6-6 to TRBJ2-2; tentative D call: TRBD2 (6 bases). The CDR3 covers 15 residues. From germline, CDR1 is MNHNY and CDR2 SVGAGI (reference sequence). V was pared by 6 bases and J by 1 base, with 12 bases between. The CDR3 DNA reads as TGTGCCAGCAGCCCGGGACTGATGAACACCGGGGAGCTGTTTTTT. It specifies CASSPGLMNTGELFF.

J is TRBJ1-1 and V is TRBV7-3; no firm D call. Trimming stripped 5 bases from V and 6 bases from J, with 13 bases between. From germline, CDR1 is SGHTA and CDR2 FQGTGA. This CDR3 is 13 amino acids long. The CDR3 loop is CASSPGVGSEAFF. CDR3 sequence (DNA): TGTGCCAGCAGCCCCGGGGTCGGTTCTGAAGCTTTCTTT.

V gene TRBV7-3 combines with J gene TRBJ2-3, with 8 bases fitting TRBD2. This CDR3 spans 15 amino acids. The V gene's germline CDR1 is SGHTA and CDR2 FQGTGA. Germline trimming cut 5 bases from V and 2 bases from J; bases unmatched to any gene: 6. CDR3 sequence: CASSRTSGDTDTQYF. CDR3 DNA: TGTGCCAGCAGCCGAACTAGCGGTGACACAGATACGCAGTATTTT.

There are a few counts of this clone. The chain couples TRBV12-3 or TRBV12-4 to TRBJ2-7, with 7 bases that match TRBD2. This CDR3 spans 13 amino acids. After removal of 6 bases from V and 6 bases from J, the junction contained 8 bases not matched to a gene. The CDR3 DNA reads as TGTGCCAGCAGCGATGGACTAGTCTCCGAGCAGTACTTC. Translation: CASSDGLVSEQYF.

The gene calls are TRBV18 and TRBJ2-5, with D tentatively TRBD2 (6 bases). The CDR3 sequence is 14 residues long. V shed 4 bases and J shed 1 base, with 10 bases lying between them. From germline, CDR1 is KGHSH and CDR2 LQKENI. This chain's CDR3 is CASSRGTGQETQYF. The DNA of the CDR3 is TGTGCCAGCTCACGGGGGACTGGCCAAGAGACCCAGTACTTC. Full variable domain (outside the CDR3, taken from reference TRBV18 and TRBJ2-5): NAGVMQNPRHLVRRRGQEARLRCSPMKGHSHVYWYRQLPEEGLKFMVYLQKENIIDESGMPKERFSAEFPKEGPSILRIQQVVRGDSAAYFCASSRGTGQETQYFGPGTRLLVL.

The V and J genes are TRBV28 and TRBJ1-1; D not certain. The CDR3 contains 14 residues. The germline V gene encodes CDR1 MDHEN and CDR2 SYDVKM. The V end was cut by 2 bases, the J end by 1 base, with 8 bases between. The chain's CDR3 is CASSLKATNTEAFF. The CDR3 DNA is TGTGCCAGCAGTTTAAAAGCGACGAACACTGAAGCTTTCTTT.

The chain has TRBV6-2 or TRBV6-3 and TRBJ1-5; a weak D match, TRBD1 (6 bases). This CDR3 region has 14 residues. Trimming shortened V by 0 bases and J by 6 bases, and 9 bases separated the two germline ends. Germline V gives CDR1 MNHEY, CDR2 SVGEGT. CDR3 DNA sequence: TGTGCCAGCAGTTACTCACAGGGTGGTCAGCCCCAGCATTTT. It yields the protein CASSYSQGGQPQHF.

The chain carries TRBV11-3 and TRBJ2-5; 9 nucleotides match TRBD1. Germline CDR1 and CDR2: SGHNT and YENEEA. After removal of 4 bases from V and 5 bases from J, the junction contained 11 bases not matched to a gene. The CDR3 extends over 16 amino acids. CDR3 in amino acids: CASSSQSTGGHETQYF. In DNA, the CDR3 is TGTGCCAGCAGCTCCCAGTCGACAGGGGGGCACGAGACCCAGTACTTC.

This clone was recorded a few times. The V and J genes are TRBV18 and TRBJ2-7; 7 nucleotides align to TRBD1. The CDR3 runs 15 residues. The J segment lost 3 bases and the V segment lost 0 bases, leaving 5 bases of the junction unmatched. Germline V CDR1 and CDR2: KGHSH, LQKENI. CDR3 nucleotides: TGTGCCAGCTCACCACCCGGGACAGTAAACTACGAGCAGTACTTC. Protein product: CASSPPGTVNYEQYF.

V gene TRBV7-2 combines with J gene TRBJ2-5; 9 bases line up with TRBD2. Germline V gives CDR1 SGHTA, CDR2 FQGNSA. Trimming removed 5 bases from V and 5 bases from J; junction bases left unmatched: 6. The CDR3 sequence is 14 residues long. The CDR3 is CASSEGGRAETQYF. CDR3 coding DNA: TGTGCCAGCAGCGAGGGCGGGAGGGCGGAGACCCAGTACTTC.

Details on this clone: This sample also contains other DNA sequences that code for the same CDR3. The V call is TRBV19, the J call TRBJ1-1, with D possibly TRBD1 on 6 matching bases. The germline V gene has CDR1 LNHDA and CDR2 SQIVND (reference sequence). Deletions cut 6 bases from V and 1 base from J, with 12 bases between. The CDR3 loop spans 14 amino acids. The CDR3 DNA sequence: TGTGCCAGTAGCCGGCAGGGGCGGAACACTGAAGCTTTCTTT. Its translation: CASSRQGRNTEAFF.

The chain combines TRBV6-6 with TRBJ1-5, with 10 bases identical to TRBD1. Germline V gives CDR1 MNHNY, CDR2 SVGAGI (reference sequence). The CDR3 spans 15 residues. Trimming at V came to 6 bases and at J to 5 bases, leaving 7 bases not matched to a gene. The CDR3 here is CASRTTGTGDQPQHF. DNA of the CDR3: TGTGCCAGCAGAACTACCGGGACAGGGGATCAGCCCCAGCATTTT.

CDR3 amino acids: CASSLLLGPYEQYF. The CDR3 nucleotides read TGTGCCAGCAGCTTGTTGTTGGGGCCCTACGAGCAGTACTTC. The chain has TRBV5-8 and TRBJ2-7; D is possibly TRBD1 (5 bases). This CDR3 is built from 14 residues. V was trimmed by 1 base and J by 2 bases, leaving 10 bases between them. Germline values: CDR1 SGHTS, CDR2 YDEGEE.

The CDR3 sequence is CASQLAGVGEQFF. CDR3 DNA: TGTGCCAGCCAACTAGCGGGAGTAGGTGAGCAGTTCTTC. The V call is TRBV19, the J call TRBJ2-1, with TRBD2 identical over 11 bases. Trimming at V came to 9 bases and at J to 9 bases, leaving 7 bases not matched to a gene. The CDR3 is 13 residues long. Germline lookup yields CDR1 LNHDA and CDR2 SQIVND (reference sequence).

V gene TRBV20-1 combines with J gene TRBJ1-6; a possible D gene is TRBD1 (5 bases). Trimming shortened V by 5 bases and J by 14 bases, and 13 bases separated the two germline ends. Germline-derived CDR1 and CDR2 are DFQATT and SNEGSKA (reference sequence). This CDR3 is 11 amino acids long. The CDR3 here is CSAEDKNTLHF. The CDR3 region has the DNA TGCAGTGCTGAGGACAAAAACACCCTCCACTTT.